This T cell receptor beta chain comes out of a study of cytomegalovirus exposure and HLA in healthy donors. The study ran its PCR with 60 Vbeta and 13 Jbeta primers. The protocol was immunoSEQ multiplex PCR, while the TCRdb copy is restricted to in-frame clones and leaves out a portion. In the table there are some 200,000 clones, over 75% of which are singletons. The CDR3 extends over 15 amino acids. Trimming left V 2 bases short and J 1 base short, with 10 bases between. Germline CDR1 and CDR2: MGHRA and YSYEKL. This TCR came from a man between 45 and 60 years old in good health and CMV-seronegative. The chain couples TRBV4-1 to TRBJ2-3; D not certain. Sequences were obtained from PBMCs. CDR3 DNA: TGCGCCAGCAGCCAACTACAGAGAGGCACAGATACGCAGTATTTT. Translating it yields CASSQLQRGTDTQYF.